This T cell receptor (beta chain) was identified during a study of cytomegalovirus exposure and HLA in healthy donors (TCRdb year 2017). General notes on the study: An earlier analysis of approximately 640 of the donors reported approximately 300 Gb of sequence data and 117 million unique TCR beta sequences from roughly 180 million T cells. Across approximately 420 genotyped donors of the cohort, an average of about 200,000 unique TCR beta nucleotide sequences per donor were sequenced, and about a sixth of those sequences were non-productive. A later analysis re-analyzed previously published TCR beta repertoires from approximately 700 donors and added high-resolution HLA genotyping to study TCR occurrence patterns. The number of typed donors differed by locus: about 620-640 for A, B, C, DRB1 and DQB1; 500 to 550 for DQA1; 606 for DPA1; and roughly 490 for DPB1. The study used immunosequencing to profile the T cell repertoires of under 700 subjects and linked those repertoires to cytomegalovirus serostatus. Because of strong linkage in the cohort, five DR-DQ haplotypes were treated as single units for association and clustering. Every repertoire in the discovery cohort had been generated on one and the same sequencing platform. Approximately 300 gigabases of sequencing data and approximately 92 million unique TCR sequences made up an early release that covered 500 to 650 HLA-typed donors. Alongside the repertoire data, information on donor age, sex, ethnicity and CMV serostatus was compiled. Rather than using new phenotypic data, the later analysis identified candidate immune exposures from TCR beta sequences and from how often those sequences occurred across donors. The genetic ancestry cluster associated with self-reported Caucasian donors included about 81% of the roughly 400 genotyped donors. Both class I and class II loci were covered by HLA typing, at four-digit resolution. In addition to the first cohort of hundreds of subjects, a separate validation cohort of 130 or so different subjects was used. In a later genetic analysis, genome-wide SNP genotypes for about three fifths of the roughly 670 donors were used, and that subset was treated as a discovery cohort. The study aimed to test whether cataloging public T cell receptors could reveal signatures of past pathogen exposure. To decide whether each TCR beta V gene segment behaved as functional or pseudogenic, an earlier analysis of some 600 of the donors relied on high-throughput TCR beta sequencing. The study combined high-throughput TCR immunosequencing, statistical association of individual TCRs with disease status, and machine learning to predict cytomegalovirus infection status. Beyond this particular receptor, the publication reports: The 87-base-pair reads could not distinguish some IMGT-functional V segments, including TRBV6-2 and TRBV6-3, so those segments were excluded. According to a later analysis, parvovirus B19, influenza, CMV and Epstein-Barr virus appeared linked to several top co-occurrence clusters. In a later analysis, most CMV-associated TCR beta chains were found to appear HLA-restricted, with HLA associations seemingly driven largely by CMV exposure. The sequencing pipeline was judged likely to have produced a cluster of highly shared sequence variants as a technical artifact. In both the original and validation cohorts, the classifier was reported to diagnose cytomegalovirus status with high specificity and sensitivity. Because counts were too low, seventeen rarely observed V segments, including chromosome 9 orphons, were excluded from the earlier analysis of several hundred of the donors. An earlier analysis of several hundred of the donors showed that most TCR beta V segments appeared in productive rearrangements either about 90% or about 30% of the time, which broadly matched IMGT annotations. An association between a missense DCLRE1C variant and V-gene and J-gene trimming of TCR beta chains was found in a later genetic analysis and replicated in an independent cohort. In this cohort, only TCR beta chains were sequenced, and detectable features were limited by the absence of alpha or paired-chain data. Strong co-occurrence of HLA alleles, especially DR and DQ, made assigning TCR associations to individual alleles difficult. A further reported finding was that TCR beta sequences accurately predicted the HLA-A and HLA-B alleles for most subjects in the first cohort. The study gave a list of roughly 150 TCR beta chains associated with cytomegalovirus. Three of the identified cytomegalovirus-associated TCR beta chains were confirmed in vitro to be specific for cytomegalovirus antigens. While some public TCRs were present in many individuals, most TCR sequences turned up only very rarely across donors. In a later analysis, HLA-associated TCR beta chains showed more clonal expansion and lower generation probabilities than non-associated chains that were equally common. Correlated functional status among segregating V segments might reflect linkage disequilibrium, but an unknown experimental factor could not be ruled out. According to a later analysis, TCR association rates differed among HLA loci, with DRB1 alleles showing the most associated TCRs and HLA-C alleles showing the fewest. The authors suggested that the approach could potentially be generalized to other disease states and immunological phenotypes. CMV serostatus was the only immune exposure information available for the cohort. Specific HLA alleles were associated with 15,000 to 20,000 TCR beta sequences at a false discovery rate of 0.05 in a later analysis. Presence/absence analyses assumed roughly uniform sequencing depth across donors, an assumption that may not hold. A later genetic analysis reported fewer N-insertions in productive TCRs among donors in an Asian-associated ancestry cluster than the approximately 700-donor mean. Because HLA typing was missing for some donors at each locus, association tests included only the typed subset.

Note on this clone: The clone's antigen remains unknown. Base qualities are not recorded, but no much larger clone differs from it by a single base.

At the junction V is shortened by 5 bases and J by 5 bases; bases outside the gene matches: 8. CDR1 and CDR2, looked up from the germline V gene, are SGHTS and YDEGEE. Its CDR3 holds 14 amino acids, cysteine through phenylalanine. The retained sequence is limited to the CDR3, 42 bases, with the frame set at the first base. The cohort comprised several hundred healthy bone marrow donors. At the time of sampling, all cohort members were nominally healthy, though unrecorded immune exposures were likely present. The donor was CMV seropositive and belonged to the group of around 300 seropositive cohort members. A peripheral blood sample was provided by each donor, and peripheral blood mononuclear cells were used for TCR beta sequencing. Genomic DNA was extracted from the blood cell samples with the Qiagen DNeasy Blood Extraction Kit. The library was produced with the immunoSEQ multiplex PCR assay. For the multiplex PCR, a mixture combining 60 forward primers for TCR Vbeta segments and 13 reverse primers for TCR Jbeta segments was used. The CDR3 region of rearranged TCR beta genes was amplified from genomic DNA with a multiplex PCR assay. On the Illumina HiSeq System, the amplified TCR beta libraries were sequenced as 87-base-pair reads. The source study handled its data this way. A later analysis tallied around 87 million unique TCR beta chains across the 666 repertoires, and approximately 12 million of those chains were shared by two or more donors. A nearest-neighbor algorithm error-corrected the raw reads and collapsed the reads into unique sequences, merging closely related sequences to remove PCR and sequencing errors. CDR3 sequences were aligned to IMGT reference sequences to assign V, D and J gene segments. For a sequence to be retained, a match of at least six nucleotides was required to both a V gene segment and a J gene segment. Rearrangements were called productive when the CDR3 lacked stop codons and stayed in frame with V and J; all others were non-productive. CDR3 was defined according to IMGT convention as the region running from the second conserved V-encoded cysteine to the conserved J-encoded phenylalanine. The earlier analysis of about 570 of the donors excluded any sequence lacking an unambiguous match to a single V gene segment. An earlier analysis of several hundred of the donors called V segments functional above 56.7% productive rearrangements and segregating when the between-donor standard deviation exceeded 5%. A statistical classification framework was built to diagnose cytomegalovirus status from the catalog of TCR beta chain sequences. A later analysis assigned V and J genes by comparing TCR nucleotide sequences with IMGT/GENE-DB human TR gene sequences. The TCRdist pipeline was used in a later analysis to assign CDR3 sequences and most-parsimonious VDJ recombination scenarios. In a later analysis, every TCR beta chain was defined by the combination of its CDR3 amino acid sequence and its V-gene family, and reads without a unique V-gene family were dropped. A later analysis removed 450 to 600 highly shared, low-generation-probability nucleotide sequences to deal with suspected cross-contamination and a sequencing artifact. For each public chain, a later analysis derived a clonal expansion index from normalized ranks of inferred template counts within each repertoire. In a later analysis, generation probabilities were computed using a VDJ recombination model fitted to out-of-frame rearrangements, and the results were checked against IGoR. A later analysis scored TCR-TCR, TCR-HLA and TCR-CMV co-occurrence with hypergeometric tests, applying a repertoire-size bias correction to TCR pairs. False discovery rates were estimated in a later analysis by permuting HLA or CMV assignments 20 times. In a later analysis, co-occurring TCRs were grouped with DBSCAN, and TCRdist sequence similarity was added when clustering was performed within HLA-allele-positive subsets. Repertoires with fewer than 30,000 or more than 120,000 public chains, plus five repertoires with anomalous nucleotide sharing, were excluded from co-occurrence clustering. The clones in this table, taken by TCRdb from immuneACCESS, are in-frame only. Not every clone is retained; where verified, under half of the shortfall comes from an unresolved V gene, and the cause of the rest is unknown. D and trimming were read from the DNA, whereas the V and J calls and clone size are those reported in that table. Within this sample are about 240,000 clones, with about 81% of them counted one time only. The top ten clonotypes cover roughly 5% of the sample.

The receptor was isolated from a woman aged 40 to 50 in good health and CMV-seropositive. In this chain, TRBV5-8 is recombined with TRBJ2-3, with TRBD1 matching 7 junction bases. The specimen was PBMCs. Read as DNA, the sequence is TGTGCCAGCAGTCGGGGCACAGGGGTAGATACGCAGTATTTT. Its protein reads: CASSRGTGVDTQYF.